This T cell receptor (beta chain) emerged from a study of T cell responses to AZD1222 COVID-19 vaccine. Only in-frame clones appear in the TCRdb table, and some are missing; sequencing was by immunoSEQ multiplex PCR. This sample has about 150,000 clones, with over 80% found just once. The CDR3 is made up of 14 amino acids. Per germline, CDR1 MNHEY and CDR2 SMNVEV (reference sequence). V lost 6 bases, J lost 2 bases, and 14 bases lay in between. This clone has more than one count but fewer than ten. The antigen is not known. The study's findings and limits: White British people made up most donors, females outnumbered males, and clonal diversity was possibly underestimated. Among spike-specific TCRs, nearly half reportedly target unmutated variant regions.

This chain joins TRBV27 and TRBJ2-7; tentative D call: TRBD1 (6 bases). The sample was peripheral blood, taken 28 days after the second AZD1222 dose. The source of this sequence is an adult who received the AZD1222 COVID-19 vaccine. The CDR3 loop is CASSIGQSPYEQYF. The CDR3 DNA reads as TGTGCCAGCAGCATTGGACAGTCTCCCTACGAGCAGTACTTC.